The rows below give T cell receptor beta chains drawn from one sample of a study of blood T cell repertoires in COVID-19. The repertoire was sequenced with immunoSEQ multiplex PCR; TCRdb's copy has only in-frame clones and lacks some. The sample includes under 80,000 clones, approximately 86% of them seen just once. The sequencing input was peripheral blood. These receptors all stem from a human donor in a cohort sampled during active COVID-19. CDR3s include the opening cysteine and the closing phenylalanine or tryptophan. Fields, in order: J gene, clone size, V gene, D gene, CDR3 protein, CDR3 DNA. The D gene is left open where the match is weak. Size is omitted from some rows. Given values are once, few, many or a class for expanded clones.

J gene: TRBJ1-2; clone size: .; V gene: TRBV5-4; D gene: TRBD1; CDR3 protein: CASSLGDRRYTF; CDR3 DNA: TGTGCCAGCAGCTTGGGGGACAGACGATACACCTTC
J gene: TRBJ2-2; clone size: .; V gene: TRBV28; D gene: .; CDR3 protein: CAGRTANTGELFF; CDR3 DNA: TGTGCCGGGCGCACAGCGAACACCGGGGAGCTGTTTTTT
J gene: TRBJ2-7; clone size: .; V gene: TRBV4-1; D gene: TRBD2; CDR3 protein: CASSQGQAGLASYEQYF; CDR3 DNA: TGCGCCAGCAGCCAAGGACAGGCCGGACTAGCATCCTACGAGCAGTACTTC
J gene: TRBJ2-1; clone size: few; V gene: TRBV5-1; D gene: TRBD1; CDR3 protein: CASSSRQGKINEQFF; CDR3 DNA: TGCGCCAGCAGTTCCCGACAGGGGAAAATCAATGAGCAGTTCTTC
J gene: TRBJ1-2; clone size: .; V gene: TRBV2; D gene: TRBD1; CDR3 protein: CASREGTGSNYGYTF; CDR3 DNA: TGTGCCAGCAGAGAAGGGACAGGGTCGAACTATGGCTACACCTTC
J gene: TRBJ2-3; clone size: .; V gene: TRBV29-1; D gene: TRBD1; CDR3 protein: CSVAQGQRTDTQYF; CDR3 DNA: TGCAGCGTCGCACAGGGGCAACGCACAGATACGCAGTATTTT
J gene: TRBJ1-1; clone size: .; V gene: TRBV11-3; D gene: TRBD1; CDR3 protein: CASSRTGRGEAFF; CDR3 DNA: TGTGCCAGCAGCCGGACAGGGCGAGGGGAAGCTTTCTTT
J gene: TRBJ1-1; clone size: .; V gene: TRBV7-8; D gene: .; CDR3 protein: CASTKGEGRGTEAFF; CDR3 DNA: TGTGCCAGCACCAAAGGTGAGGGGAGGGGGACGGAAGCTTTCTTT
J gene: TRBJ1-3; clone size: .; V gene: TRBV11-3; D gene: .; CDR3 protein: CASSLGGTAASGNTIYF; CDR3 DNA: TGTGCCAGCAGCTTGGGGGGGACCGCAGCCTCTGGAAACACCATATATTTT
J gene: TRBJ2-1; clone size: .; V gene: TRBV15; D gene: TRBD1; CDR3 protein: CATSGRTGGVIYNEQFF; CDR3 DNA: TGTGCCACCAGCGGGCGGACAGGGGGCGTTATCTACAATGAGCAGTTCTTC
J gene: TRBJ1-5; clone size: .; V gene: TRBV4-2; D gene: TRBD1; CDR3 protein: CASSQDRQGGQPQHF; CDR3 DNA: TGTGCCAGCAGCCAAGATCGGCAGGGGGGACAGCCCCAGCATTTT
J gene: TRBJ2-5; clone size: .; V gene: TRBV5-1; D gene: TRBD2; CDR3 protein: CASSLGLAGSQETQYF; CDR3 DNA: TGCGCCAGCAGCTTGGGGCTAGCGGGTTCCCAAGAGACCCAGTACTTC
J gene: TRBJ1-2; clone size: .; V gene: TRBV5-6; D gene: .; CDR3 protein: CASSFRQGRVNYGYTF; CDR3 DNA: TGTGCCAGCAGCTTTCGGCAGGGTCGGGTTAACTATGGCTACACCTTC
J gene: TRBJ2-5; clone size: once; V gene: TRBV6-5; D gene: TRBD1; CDR3 protein: CASSSLRTGRMYF; CDR3 DNA: TGTGCCAGCAGTTCGTTACGGACAGGCCGGATGTACTTC
J gene: TRBJ2-1; clone size: .; V gene: TRBV2; D gene: TRBD1; CDR3 protein: CASTGQGVGEQFF; CDR3 DNA: TGTGCCAGCACGGGACAGGGGGTTGGGGAGCAGTTCTTC
J gene: TRBJ1-5; clone size: .; V gene: TRBV15; D gene: TRBD1; CDR3 protein: CATSPRGNQPQHF; CDR3 DNA: TGTGCCACCAGCCCCAGGGGGAATCAGCCCCAGCATTTT
J gene: TRBJ2-1; clone size: .; V gene: TRBV24-1; D gene: TRBD2; CDR3 protein: CATSDPSGGKWNEQFF; CDR3 DNA: TGTGCCACCAGTGACCCAAGCGGGGGGAAGTGGAATGAGCAGTTCTTC
J gene: TRBJ2-1; clone size: once; V gene: TRBV7-6; D gene: TRBD2; CDR3 protein: CASSLETSGYNEQFF; CDR3 DNA: TGTGCCAGCAGCTTGGAGACTAGCGGATACAATGAGCAGTTCTTC
J gene: TRBJ1-1; clone size: once; V gene: TRBV20-1; D gene: .; CDR3 protein: CSATQGGAFF; CDR3 DNA: TGCAGTGCAACCCAGGGTGGCGCTTTCTTT
J gene: TRBJ1-2; clone size: .; V gene: TRBV4-2; D gene: TRBD1; CDR3 protein: CASSPKTGGPETGYTF; CDR3 DNA: TGTGCCAGCAGCCCCAAGACAGGGGGGCCGGAGACGGGCTACACCTTC
J gene: TRBJ2-7; clone size: .; V gene: TRBV7-2; D gene: TRBD1; CDR3 protein: CASSQRGGTGGYEQYF; CDR3 DNA: TGTGCCAGCAGCCAAAGGGGCGGGACAGGGGGCTACGAGCAGTACTTC
J gene: TRBJ2-1; clone size: .; V gene: TRBV11-2; D gene: TRBD2; CDR3 protein: CASSFSPGGLDNEQFF; CDR3 DNA: TGTGCCAGCAGCTTTTCCCCGGGAGGCTTGGACAATGAGCAGTTCTTC
J gene: TRBJ2-1; clone size: .; V gene: TRBV2; D gene: TRBD2; CDR3 protein: CASTGGGIIRNEQFF; CDR3 DNA: TGTGCCAGCACGGGGGGAGGCATAATACGCAATGAGCAGTTCTTC
J gene: TRBJ2-1; clone size: .; V gene: TRBV24-1; D gene: TRBD1; CDR3 protein: CASSGGRGYNEQFF; CDR3 DNA: TGTGCCTCCTCAGGGGGCCGGGGCTACAATGAGCAGTTCTTC
J gene: TRBJ2-7; clone size: .; V gene: TRBV27; D gene: .; CDR3 protein: CASSFALGSSYEQYF; CDR3 DNA: TGTGCCAGCAGTTTCGCTTTGGGGAGCTCCTACGAGCAGTACTTC
J gene: TRBJ2-1; clone size: few; V gene: TRBV28; D gene: TRBD1; CDR3 protein: CASTSAGTASSYNEQFF; CDR3 DNA: TGTGCCAGCACCAGTGCCGGGACAGCGAGCTCCTACAATGAGCAGTTCTTC
J gene: TRBJ1-2; clone size: .; V gene: TRBV6-5; D gene: .; CDR3 protein: CASSSYTQGNYGYTF; CDR3 DNA: TGTGCCAGCAGTTCCTATACACAGGGAAACTATGGCTACACCTTC
J gene: TRBJ1-3; clone size: few; V gene: TRBV5-6; D gene: TRBD1; CDR3 protein: CASSLVQGSSGNTIYF; CDR3 DNA: TGTGCCAGCAGCTTGGTACAGGGGTCCTCTGGAAACACCATATATTTT
J gene: TRBJ2-7; clone size: .; V gene: TRBV27; D gene: TRBD1; CDR3 protein: CASSLIGTGDYEQYF; CDR3 DNA: TGTGCCAGCAGTCTCATAGGGACAGGGGACTACGAGCAGTACTTC
J gene: TRBJ2-7; clone size: .; V gene: TRBV27; D gene: TRBD2; CDR3 protein: CASSPGLALMGGHEQYF; CDR3 DNA: TGTGCCAGCAGCCCGGGACTAGCTCTCATGGGAGGTCACGAGCAGTACTTC
J gene: TRBJ2-4; clone size: .; V gene: TRBV7-8; D gene: .; CDR3 protein: CASSLPRVRGENIQYF; CDR3 DNA: TGTGCCAGCAGCTTACCTCGGGTCCGGGGTGAAAACATTCAGTACTTC
J gene: TRBJ2-1; clone size: .; V gene: TRBV11-2; D gene: .; CDR3 protein: CASSSWGAYNEQFF; CDR3 DNA: TGTGCCAGCAGTTCGTGGGGGGCCTACAATGAGCAGTTCTTC
J gene: TRBJ1-1; clone size: few; V gene: TRBV5-4; D gene: .; CDR3 protein: CASSLLGEAFF; CDR3 DNA: TGTGCCAGCAGTTTGCTCGGTGAAGCTTTCTTT
J gene: TRBJ1-1; clone size: .; V gene: TRBV5-1; D gene: .; CDR3 protein: CASSSRGGANTEAFF; CDR3 DNA: TGCGCCAGCAGCTCTCGGGGAGGGGCAAACACTGAAGCTTTCTTT
J gene: TRBJ1-4; clone size: .; V gene: TRBV4-1; D gene: .; CDR3 protein: CASSRKGYYEKLFF; CDR3 DNA: TGCGCCAGCAGCCGAAAGGGGTACTACGAAAAACTGTTTTTT
J gene: TRBJ2-3; clone size: .; V gene: TRBV7-3; D gene: .; CDR3 protein: CASSQYTDTQYF; CDR3 DNA: TGTGCCAGCAGTCAGTACACAGATACGCAGTATTTT
J gene: TRBJ2-1; clone size: .; V gene: TRBV5-1; D gene: .; CDR3 protein: CASSLALGLTYNEQFF; CDR3 DNA: TGCGCCAGCAGCTTGGCCCTGGGGCTAACTTACAATGAGCAGTTCTTC
J gene: TRBJ1-1; clone size: .; V gene: TRBV4-1; D gene: .; CDR3 protein: CASSPGGTEAFF; CDR3 DNA: TGCGCCAGCAGCCCGGGTGGCACTGAAGCTTTCTTT
J gene: TRBJ2-3; clone size: once; V gene: TRBV5-8; D gene: .; CDR3 protein: CASSLWGVTDTQYF; CDR3 DNA: TGTGCCAGCAGCTTGTGGGGGGTCACAGATACGCAGTATTTT
J gene: TRBJ1-2; clone size: .; V gene: TRBV29-1; D gene: TRBD1; CDR3 protein: CSVFFSGTGNPSSRYGYTF; CDR3 DNA: TGCAGCGTCTTTTTTTCCGGGACAGGTAACCCATCCTCTAGGTATGGCTACACCTTC
J gene: TRBJ2-7; clone size: .; V gene: TRBV29-1; D gene: .; CDR3 protein: CSVDMGQGRQYF; CDR3 DNA: TGCAGCGTTGATATGGGGCAGGGTAGGCAGTACTTC
J gene: TRBJ1-1; clone size: once; V gene: TRBV19; D gene: .; CDR3 protein: CASSPEGRVNTEAFF; CDR3 DNA: TGTGCCAGTAGCCCCGAGGGGAGGGTGAACACTGAAGCTTTCTTT
J gene: TRBJ2-1; clone size: .; V gene: TRBV11-2; D gene: TRBD1; CDR3 protein: CASSMGQGIYNEQFF; CDR3 DNA: TGTGCCAGCAGCATGGGACAGGGCATCTACAATGAGCAGTTCTTC
J gene: TRBJ1-1; clone size: once; V gene: TRBV25-1; D gene: TRBD1; CDR3 protein: CASSEYPRTGNTEAFF; CDR3 DNA: TGTGCCAGCAGTGAATATCCCCGGACAGGGAACACTGAAGCTTTCTTT
J gene: TRBJ2-5; clone size: .; V gene: TRBV27; D gene: .; CDR3 protein: CASSLIGTKETQYF; CDR3 DNA: TGTGCCAGCAGTTTAATCGGGACAAAAGAGACCCAGTACTTC
J gene: TRBJ2-7; clone size: .; V gene: TRBV2; D gene: .; CDR3 protein: CASKRTPSYEQYF; CDR3 DNA: TGTGCCAGCAAAAGGACACCCTCCTACGAGCAGTACTTC
J gene: TRBJ1-5; clone size: few; V gene: TRBV30; D gene: .; CDR3 protein: CAWSGHSYSNQPQHF; CDR3 DNA: TGTGCCTGGAGTGGACACTCTTATAGCAATCAGCCCCAGCATTTT
J gene: TRBJ1-2; clone size: .; V gene: TRBV18; D gene: TRBD1; CDR3 protein: CASSPQGVRDGYTF; CDR3 DNA: TGTGCCAGCTCACCGCAGGGGGTCCGGGATGGCTACACCTTC
J gene: TRBJ1-5; clone size: .; V gene: TRBV6-5; D gene: .; CDR3 protein: CASSYSNPAGPQHF; CDR3 DNA: TGTGCCAGCAGTTACTCGAACCCAGCAGGCCCCCAGCATTTT
J gene: TRBJ2-3; clone size: .; V gene: TRBV27; D gene: .; CDR3 protein: CASSLVQATKRDTQYF; CDR3 DNA: TGTGCCAGCAGTTTAGTACAGGCCACCAAGAGAGATACGCAGTATTTT
J gene: TRBJ2-4; clone size: .; V gene: TRBV12-3/TRBV12-4; D gene: .; CDR3 protein: CASSLDRGAKDF; CDR3 DNA: TGTGCCAGCAGTCTGGACCGCGGGGCCAAGGACTTC
J gene: TRBJ2-4; clone size: .; V gene: TRBV27; D gene: TRBD2; CDR3 protein: CASSLSYSGAKNIQYF; CDR3 DNA: TGTGCCAGCAGTTTATCCTATAGCGGGGCCAAAAACATTCAGTACTTC
J gene: TRBJ2-7; clone size: few; V gene: TRBV12-3/TRBV12-4; D gene: .; CDR3 protein: CASSFGGEQYF; CDR3 DNA: TGTGCCAGCAGTTTCGGAGGCGAGCAGTACTTC
J gene: TRBJ2-7; clone size: .; V gene: TRBV15; D gene: TRBD1; CDR3 protein: CATSRKGQAYEQYF; CDR3 DNA: TGTGCCACCAGCAGAAAGGGACAGGCCTACGAGCAGTACTTC
J gene: TRBJ2-7; clone size: .; V gene: TRBV6-5; D gene: .; CDR3 protein: CASQGAGTSGGEQYF; CDR3 DNA: TGTGCCTCCCAAGGGGCCGGGACTTCTGGGGGGGAGCAGTACTTC
J gene: TRBJ2-7; clone size: .; V gene: TRBV19; D gene: TRBD1; CDR3 protein: CASSMGTGAPYEQYF; CDR3 DNA: TGTGCCAGTAGTATGGGTACAGGGGCCCCCTACGAGCAGTACTTC
J gene: TRBJ2-7; clone size: .; V gene: TRBV28; D gene: .; CDR3 protein: CASSRRTVRPSYEQYF; CDR3 DNA: TGTGCCAGCAGTAGACGGACAGTCCGGCCTTCCTACGAGCAGTACTTC
J gene: TRBJ2-5; clone size: .; V gene: TRBV12-5; D gene: .; CDR3 protein: CASGLPNRWRRARETQYF; CDR3 DNA: TGTGCTAGTGGTTTGCCAAACAGGTGGAGAAGAGCTAGGGAGACCCAGTACTTC
J gene: TRBJ2-6; clone size: .; V gene: TRBV4-2; D gene: .; CDR3 protein: CASSQDWGDSSGANVLTF; CDR3 DNA: TGTGCCAGCAGCCAAGATTGGGGGGACTCCTCTGGGGCCAACGTCCTGACTTTC